The T cell receptor (beta chain) described here comes from a study of regulatory T cells in long-lasting Graves disease. Described time point: newly diagnosed GD, antithyroid drugs for less than 3 months. From PBMCs, RNA was extracted and then used to make the TCR library. This clonotype was observed many times. V lost 4 bases, J lost 4 bases, and 6 bases stayed unmatched. This CDR3 has 15 amino acids. The V gene's germline CDR1 is SGHRS and CDR2 YFSETQ. Building of the TCR beta libraries involved iRepertoire HTBI primers and Arm-PCR of CDR3 regions. TCRdb re-called the multiplex PCR reads with MiXCR, one entry per CDR3 protein. The sample holds 440,000 or so distinct CDR3 sequences, about 16% seen once. The same sample was also studied in work on T cells in Graves' hyperthyroidism and ophthalmopathy. According to that study: HTBI primers drove first-round RT-PCR of the TCR CDR3.

The sequenced sample was peripheral blood mononuclear cells (PBMCs), obtained at new diagnosis, from a patient treated with antithyroid drugs. This chain joins TRBV5-1 and TRBJ2-1, with 9 bases lining up with TRBD2. The sequence derives from a woman aged 25 to 39 with Graves disease. Written as DNA, the CDR3 is TGCGCCAGCAGCGCCACTAGCGGGCTGTACAATGAGCAGTTCTTC. This codes for CASSATSGLYNEQFF.